The source of this T cell receptor beta chain is a study of T cells after yellow fever vaccination. Universal primer sites and UMIs were introduced during 5'RACE template-switching synthesis of TCR cDNA. TCRdb redid the calling of the 5' RACE reads with MiXCR, one entry per CDR3 protein. This sample has approximately 450,000 distinct CDR3 sequences, with about 17% found just once. The sequence came from a man aged 18 to 30 who received the YFV17D yellow fever vaccine. The sample in question was PBMCs, obtained before the yellow fever booster vaccination.

The CDR3 coding sequence is TGTGCCAGCTCAATTGCAGGGGGCGCGTACGAGCAGTACTTC. Protein sequence: CASSIAGGAYEQYF. The rearrangement joins TRBV18 to TRBJ2-7, with 8 bases matching TRBD1. Germline V gives CDR1 KGHSH, CDR2 LQKENI. The CDR3 covers 14 residues. V lost 5 bases, J lost 4 bases, and 7 bases stayed unmatched.